One sample yielded the 27 T cell receptor beta chains listed below, sequenced in a study of blood T cell repertoires in COVID-19. Assay used: immunoSEQ multiplex PCR; TCRdb lists only in-frame clones, some missing. The repertoire consists of about 100,000 clones, with 90% to 95% occurring once and the leading ten covering roughly 2%. Sequenced: peripheral blood. These receptors all stem from a human donor with active COVID-19. The donor label of this sample is uncertain.

V usage is TRBV6-5 and J usage is TRBJ1-4, with TRBD1 matching 8 bases. The V gene's germline CDR1 is MNHEY and CDR2 SVGAGI. Germline trimming cut 5 bases from V and 8 bases from J; bases unmatched to any gene: 7. The CDR3 runs to 14 residues. The CDR3 loop reads CASSQDRVKEKLFF. CDR3 DNA: TGTGCCAGCAGTCAGGACAGGGTGAAAGAAAAACTGTTTTTT.

V is TRBV11-2 and J is TRBJ2-1, with 7 bases identical to TRBD1. The junction had 2 bases not matched to a gene; V was cut back by 4 bases and J by 8 bases. Germline-derived CDR1 and CDR2 are SGHAT and FQNNGV. CDR3 length equals 12 residues. The CDR3 nucleotides are TGTGCCAGCAGCTCGACAGGGTATGAGCAGTTCTTC. The encoded protein is CASSSTGYEQFF.

The genes are TRBV28 and TRBJ1-4; possibly TRBD1 for D (6 bases). This CDR3 is 14 amino acids long. CDR1 MDHEN and CDR2 SYDVKM come from the germline V gene. V was clipped by 7 bases and J by 7 bases, with 16 bases between them. The CDR3 sequence: CASISGHGREKLFF. For the CDR3, the DNA is TGTGCCAGCATCTCGGGACACGGTCGTGAAAAACTGTTTTTT.

The gene calls are TRBV2 and TRBJ1-3; the D gene is possibly TRBD1 (6 bases). Germline V gene lookup returns CDR1 SNHLY and CDR2 FYNNEI. The CDR3 contains 12 residues. Trimming pared 8 bases from V and 2 bases from J, leaving 7 bases between. CDR3 DNA sequence: TGTGCCAGCTCAGGGGCTGGAAACACCATATATTTT. Amino acid sequence: CASSGAGNTIYF.

The chain joins TRBV7-2 to TRBJ2-5; D may be TRBD1 (5 bases). V shed 5 bases and J shed 2 bases, with 12 bases lying between them. In germline, CDR1 is SGHTA, CDR2 FQGNSA. This CDR3 has 14 residues. The CDR3 loop is CASSTTESQETQYF. The CDR3 DNA reads as TGTGCCAGCAGCACGACAGAATCTCAAGAGACCCAGTACTTC.

The V call is TRBV4-1, the J call TRBJ2-7, with a possible D match to TRBD2 (7 bases). This CDR3 spans 13 amino acids. The germline V gene has CDR1 MGHRA and CDR2 YSYEKL. The V gene lost 1 base and the J gene lost 5 bases, with 9 bases spanning the gap. The CDR3 bases are TGCGCCAGCAGCCAAGGGGGGGGCCACGAGCAGTACTTC. Translating gives CASSQGGGHEQYF.

V is TRBV7-9 and J is TRBJ2-7; the D gene is possibly TRBD1 (6 bases). Germline V gives CDR1 SEHNR, CDR2 FQNEAQ (reference sequence). The CDR3 is made up of 14 amino acids. Between the trimmed V and J ends, which lost 1 base and 6 bases, there was a span of 13 bases. DNA for the CDR3: TGTGCCAGCAGCTTAGGGGGGCTTGCTGGCGAGCAGTACTTC. Translation: CASSLGGLAGEQYF.

The rearrangement joins TRBV5-4 to TRBJ2-5; TRBD1 aligns across 7 bases. Germline V lookup: CDR1 SGHNT, CDR2 YYREEE (reference sequence). Trimming took 3 bases from V and 3 from J; bases not matched to a gene: 2. The CDR3 spans 13 residues. The CDR3 sequence is CASSSTGEETQYF. The CDR3 DNA sequence: TGTGCCAGCAGCTCAACAGGGGAAGAGACCCAGTACTTC.

The chain couples TRBV6-2 or TRBV6-3 to TRBJ2-1; 7 bases line up with TRBD2. V lost 6 bases to trimming and J lost 4 bases; unmatched junction nucleotides: 6. This CDR3 has 14 amino acids. Per the germline V gene, CDR1 is MNHEY and CDR2 is SVGEGT. This CDR3 is CASSQRDYYNEQFF. CDR3 nucleotide sequence: TGTGCCAGCAGCCAACGGGACTATTACAATGAGCAGTTCTTC.

V usage is TRBV5-1 and J usage is TRBJ2-7; 11 nucleotides agree with TRBD2. Per the germline V gene, CDR1 is SGHRS and CDR2 is YFSETQ. This CDR3 is built from 17 residues. After removal of 2 bases from V and 4 bases from J, the junction contained 11 bases not matched to a gene. The CDR3 sequence is CASSFRVTSGASYEQYF. CDR3 bases: TGCGCCAGCAGCTTCCGTGTGACTAGCGGGGCCTCTTACGAGCAGTACTTC.

This clone was recorded once. The chain is built from TRBV6-5 and TRBJ2-1, with 10 bases fitting TRBD2. The CDR3 runs 15 residues. Germline V gene sequence: CDR1 MNHEY, CDR2 SVGAGI. J gave up 15 bases and V 6 bases, and 17 bases lay outside the gene matches. Here the CDR3 reads CASRGLAGANPRRFF. The CDR3 DNA sequence: TGTGCCAGCAGGGGGCTAGCGGGGGCCAACCCCAGACGGTTCTTC.

The V gene is TRBV29-1, the J gene TRBJ1-1; 10 bases match TRBD1. The CDR3 sequence is 14 residues long. Trimming removed 6 bases from V and 4 bases from J; junction bases left unmatched: 8. Germline loops: CDR1 SQVTM, CDR2 ANQGSEA. CDR3 loop: CSVGGTGVSTEAFF. For the CDR3, the DNA is TGCAGCGTGGGGGGGACAGGGGTGAGCACTGAAGCTTTCTTT.

The gene calls are TRBV7-6 and TRBJ2-2, with a tentative D call TRBD1 (6 bases). The length of the CDR3 is 15 residues. CDR1 and CDR2 from the germline V gene are SGHVS and FNYEAQ. V shed 5 bases and J shed 3 bases, with 13 bases lying between them. The CDR3 sequence: CASSPGTTYTGELFF. CDR3 bases: TGTGCCAGCAGCCCTGGGACAACCTACACCGGGGAGCTGTTTTTT.

The genes are TRBV28 and TRBJ1-5; 7 bases match TRBD1. The CDR3 length is 13 residues. Germline V gene sequence: CDR1 MDHEN, CDR2 SYDVKM. With 4 bases clipped from V and 6 bases from J, the junction kept 3 bases outside the gene matches. DNA for the CDR3: TGTGCCAGCAGTTCGGACAGGTTTCAGCCCCAGCATTTT. Its protein product is CASSSDRFQPQHF.

V usage is TRBV28 and J usage is TRBJ1-1; D perhaps matches TRBD1 (6 bases). From germline, CDR1 is MDHEN and CDR2 SYDVKM. The CDR3 sequence is 15 residues long. V lost 2 bases to trimming and J lost 7 bases, with 17 bases between them. The CDR3 here is CASSLVTGRRGEAFF. In DNA, the CDR3 is TGTGCCAGCAGTTTAGTGACAGGTCGTCGTGGTGAAGCTTTCTTT.

This chain links TRBV24-1 with TRBJ2-1; 12 bases are shared with TRBD2. V trimming: 1 base; J trimming: 7 bases; junction bases outside the gene matches: 10. Germline-derived CDR1 and CDR2 are KGHDR and SFDVKD. CDR3 length: 18 residues. The CDR3 sequence: CATSDFSRASGGANEQFF. DNA of the CDR3: TGTGCCACCAGTGATTTTTCTCGGGCTAGCGGGGGGGCAAATGAGCAGTTCTTC.

The chain joins TRBV20-1 to TRBJ2-1; D is possibly TRBD2 (6 bases). This CDR3 spans 11 amino acids. The germline V gene has CDR1 DFQATT and CDR2 SNEGSKA (reference sequence). The CDR3 sequence: CSSSRGNEQFF. The CDR3 coding sequence is TGCAGCTCCTCGCGGGGTAATGAGCAGTTCTTC.

The chain links TRBV25-1 to TRBJ1-2; D uncertain. This CDR3 region has 11 residues. Germline-derived CDR1 and CDR2 are MGHDK and SYGVNS. Trimming cost V 3 bases and J 7 bases, with 6 bases left between them. The CDR3: CASSDNSGYTF. In DNA, the CDR3 is TGTGCCAGCAGTGATAACAGTGGCTACACCTTC.

The chain is built from TRBV28 and TRBJ2-7; 7 nucleotides line up with TRBD1. The CDR3 consists of 14 residues. The V gene's germline CDR1 is MDHEN and CDR2 SYDVKM. V was clipped by 5 bases and J by 2 bases; unmatched bases: 6. The CDR3: CASSVPGQTYEQYF. As DNA, the CDR3 is TGTGCCAGCAGTGTTCCGGGACAGACCTACGAGCAGTACTTC.

The J gene is TRBJ2-2, the V gene TRBV4-1, with 10 bases that match TRBD1. CDR3 size: 16 residues. Trimming at V came to 1 base and at J to 3 bases, leaving 2 bases not matched to a gene. Germline V lookup: CDR1 MGHRA, CDR2 YSYEKL. The CDR3 region has the DNA TGCGCCAGCAGCCAAGGGGGACAGGGGTACACCGGGGAGCTGTTTTTT. Its translation is CASSQGGQGYTGELFF.

V and J are TRBV4-3 and TRBJ1-1, with TRBD1 matching over 11 bases. The CDR3 spans 16 residues. The germline CDR1 and CDR2 sequences are LGHNA and YSLEER. The V gene end was trimmed by 0 bases and the J gene end by 4 bases; junction bases not matched to a gene: 4. The CDR3 DNA is TGCGCCAGCAGCCAAGATATGGGACAGGGGGGCACTGAAGCTTTCTTT. Protein sequence: CASSQDMGQGGTEAFF.

The chain employs TRBV9 and TRBJ2-5; 9 bases agree with TRBD2. The CDR3 loop spans 18 amino acids. Germline V gene lookup returns CDR1 SGDLS and CDR2 YYNGEE. V was clipped by 6 bases and J by 1 base; unmatched bases: 16. The CDR3 coding sequence is TGTGCCAGCACCCACGGGGGGCGCGGGGGGGCCCCCCAAGAGACCCAGTACTTC. Protein: CASTHGGRGGAPQETQYF.

This clone was recorded only once. The chain joins TRBV4-1 to TRBJ2-3; 7 bases line up with TRBD2. Losses at the gene ends were 4 bases for V and 3 bases for J; bases not matched to a gene: 10. CDR1 is MGHRA, CDR2 YSYEKL, per germline. This CDR3 comprises 16 residues. The CDR3 protein is CASSPPGREGTDTQYF. For the CDR3, the DNA is TGCGCCAGCAGCCCCCCAGGGAGGGAAGGAACAGATACGCAGTATTTT.

The gene calls are TRBV4-1 and TRBJ1-3, with TRBD1 as a possible D gene (6 bases). The CDR3 spans 16 residues. Trimming shortened V by 1 base and J by 1 base, and 11 bases separated the two germline ends. From germline, CDR1 is MGHRA and CDR2 YSYEKL. CDR3 DNA sequence: TGCGCCAGCAGCCAAGTTACAGGGTTATCTGGAAACACCATATATTTT. Protein sequence: CASSQVTGLSGNTIYF.

The chain joins TRBV6-2 or TRBV6-3 to TRBJ2-1; 7 bases match TRBD2. V was clipped by 0 bases and J by 8 bases; unmatched bases: 7. Germline lookup yields CDR1 MNHEY and CDR2 SVGEGT. The length of the CDR3 is 15 residues. CDR3 loop: CASSYSVGEGYEQFF. The CDR3 DNA follows: TGTGCCAGCAGTTACTCGGTGGGGGAGGGCTATGAGCAGTTCTTC.

The V and J genes are TRBV5-8 and TRBJ2-5; 7 positions agree with TRBD2. CDR1 and CDR2 from the germline V gene are SGHTS and YDEGEE. V shed 4 bases, J shed 4 bases, and the junction held 13 bases outside the gene matches. The CDR3 is 16 residues long. The CDR3 is CASSLSGASRGETQYF. The CDR3 DNA follows: TGTGCCAGCAGCCTGAGCGGGGCGTCTAGGGGAGAGACCCAGTACTTC.

CDR3 nucleotides: TGTGCCAGCAGCGGAGATTATAATTCACCCCTCCACTTT. Its protein is CASSGDYNSPLHF. The chain recombines TRBV7-6 with TRBJ1-6; D gene ambiguous. Germline values: CDR1 SGHVS, CDR2 FNYEAQ. The CDR3 totals 13 residues. V lost 5 bases and J lost 4, with 6 bases in between.